This T cell receptor (beta chain) was recovered during a study of cytomegalovirus exposure and HLA in healthy donors. Study-wide findings and caveats: CMV serostatus was the sole immune exposure information available. Most of the TCR beta V segments (in an earlier analysis) were productive either about 87% or about 30% of the time.

Use of 60 Vbeta and 13 Jbeta primers characterized the PCR. Profiled with immunoSEQ multiplex PCR; TCRdb holds only in-frame clones, not every one. The repertoire holds roughly 150,000 clones, with 80% to 85% as singletons. V lost 2 bases, J lost 7 bases, and 6 bases stayed unmatched. Germline assignment: CDR1 SQVTM and CDR2 ANQGSEA. This CDR3 is 14 amino acids long. About this clone itself: The antigen remains unidentified.

Material for sequencing was PBMCs. The sequence was collected from a man aged 25 to 45 in good health and CMV-seronegative. The gene calls are TRBV29-1 and TRBJ2-1, with 9 bases that match TRBD2. The CDR3 region has the DNA TGCAGCGTTGAACGGGGACTAGCCCCAAATGAGCAGTTCTTC. This sequence encodes CSVERGLAPNEQFF.